The sequence of this TCR beta chain was determined in a study of metastatic and nonmetastatic thyroid tumors. Study-wide context: A comparison of repertoires was made across blood and tumor or nodule tissue from malignant and benign thyroid patients.

V lost 2 bases, J lost 3 bases, and 14 bases lay in between. The CDR3 sequence is 15 residues long. Per the germline V gene, CDR1 is MNHEY and CDR2 is SVGEGT. Of note for this clone: Antigen: not known.

Study-level results: Versus benign nodules, malignant thyroid tumors reportedly had significantly higher TCR beta diversity, in blood and tumor.

No patient received treatment before thyroid surgery. TCRdb reassembled clones from the PCR reads with MiXCR. The table has over 10,000 clones, roughly 31% seen once. The rearrangement uses TRBV6-2 or TRBV6-3 and TRBJ2-7; TRBD1 is a possible D gene (5 bases). The receptor's source is a male donor with papillary thyroid cancer or a benign thyroid nodule (not recorded which). Some clones in this sample may be carry-over from other donors' samples. Specimen: tumor tissue. The CDR3 protein is CASSYAVTGIYEQYF. In DNA, the CDR3 is TGTGCCAGCAGTTACGCTGTTACAGGAATCTACGAGCAGTACTTC.